One sample yielded the 26 T cell receptor beta chains listed below, sequenced in a study of CD8+CD57+ T cells in acquired aplastic anemia. Template material for TCR beta VDJ and CDR3 profiling consisted of genomic DNA. Each CDR3 protein gets one entry after TCRdb re-called the reads with MiXCR. The sample shows about 20,000 distinct CDR3 sequences, 40% of them seen only once. CD8+CD57+ cell expansion had been shown by flow cytometry in patients chosen for sequencing. General study findings and limits: CD8+CD57+ cells showed decreased diversity compared with total CD4+ and CD8+ cells in patients.

These receptors lack a known antigen. Specimen: CD8+CD57+ T cells sorted from PBMCs. Subset given: bead-enriched CD8+CD57+ effector memory T cells from SAA patients. These TCRs come from a human donor with aplastic anemia.

This clonotype occurred a few times. The chain employs TRBV7-6 and TRBJ2-7, with 8 bases lining up with TRBD2. The germline CDR1 and CDR2 sequences are SGHVS and FNYEAQ. This CDR3 spans 13 amino acids. V lost 5 bases to trimming and J lost 4 bases; unmatched junction nucleotides: 4. CDR3 in DNA: TGTGCCAGCAGCCCGGGGGGGCCGTACGAGCAGTACTTC. As protein: CASSPGGPYEQYF.

The rearrangement uses TRBV3-1 and TRBJ2-5; D is perhaps TRBD1 (6 bases). Germline lookup yields CDR1 LGHDT and CDR2 YNNKEL (reference sequence). V lost 4 bases and J lost 4, with 13 bases in between. CDR3 size: 14 residues. CDR3 DNA: TGTGCCAGCAGCCTGACAGGAGAGCGAGAGACCCAGTACTTC. This encodes CASSLTGERETQYF.

This rearrangement joins TRBV5-1 to TRBJ2-1, with D unresolved. Looked up from germline, CDR1 is SGHRS and CDR2 is YFSETQ. The CDR3 runs to 15 residues. Trimming took 0 bases from V and 1 from J, leaving 8 bases between them. The CDR3 coding sequence is TGCGCCAGCAGCTTGGTGGACCCTTCCTACAATGAGCAGTTCTTC. Its translation is CASSLVDPSYNEQFF.

In this sample, this clonotype turned up many times. The chain is built from TRBV6-1 and TRBJ2-7; 7 bases are shared with TRBD1. The CDR3 runs to 14 residues. Looked up from germline, CDR1 is MNHNS and CDR2 is SASEGT. V lost 6 bases, J lost 7 bases, and 12 bases stayed unmatched. Written as DNA, the CDR3 is TGTGCCAGCAGAACAGGGGTAGTACCGTGGGAGCAGTACTTC. Translating it yields CASRTGVVPWEQYF.

The chain uses TRBV20-1 and TRBJ2-5; no clear D gene. The germline V and J ends were trimmed by 4 bases and 9 bases, with 18 bases remaining between them. This CDR3 is built from 13 residues. Looked up from germline, CDR1 is DFQATT and CDR2 is SNEGSKA (reference sequence). The CDR3: CSAIKPQGGAQYF. Here the CDR3 DNA reads TGCAGTGCTATCAAGCCGCAAGGTGGGGCCCAGTACTTC.

The table lists this clonotype with many counts. CDR3 amino acids: CSASRSRETQYF. The CDR3 bases are TGCAGTGCTAGCCGCAGCAGGGAGACCCAGTACTTC. The gene calls are TRBV20-1 and TRBJ2-5; D gene uncertain. In germline, CDR1 is DFQATT, CDR2 SNEGSKA (reference sequence). Trimming removed 3 bases from V and 5 bases from J, with 10 bases in between. CDR3 size: 12 residues.

The table lists this clonotype with many counts. The V call is TRBV10-2, the J call TRBJ1-2; D is uncertain. This CDR3 has 13 amino acids. Germline CDR1 reads WSHSY; CDR2 reads SAAADI. The V end lost 6 bases, the J end lost 3 bases, and 11 bases lay between the germline ends. For the CDR3, the DNA is TGCGCCAGCAGACCAACAGAAGACTATGGCTACACCTTC. Protein product: CASRPTEDYGYTF.

The chain joins TRBV28 to TRBJ1-4; no clear D gene. With 11 bases removed from V and 3 bases from J, the gap between germline ends came to 10 bases. Germline V gene data show CDR1 as MDHEN and CDR2 as SYDVKM. This CDR3 is built from 12 residues. The CDR3 sequence is CAVQGSNEKLFF. The CDR3 nucleotides read TGTGCCGTACAAGGTTCTAATGAAAAACTGTTTTTT.

The J gene is TRBJ2-1, the V gene TRBV7-8; D is possibly TRBD2 (6 bases). CDR1 is SGHVS and CDR2 is FQNEAQ in the germline V gene. The CDR3 contains 14 residues. V shed 1 base and J shed 6 bases, with 10 bases lying between them. The CDR3 loop reads CASSLGREINEQFF. CDR3 nucleotide sequence: TGTGCCAGCAGCTTAGGTCGGGAGATCAATGAGCAGTTCTTC.

The gene calls are TRBV5-4 and TRBJ2-3, with TRBD2 as a possible D gene (5 bases). The length of the CDR3 is 12 residues. CDR1 is SGHNT and CDR2 is YYREEE in the germline V gene (reference sequence). Trimming cost V 0 bases and J 8 bases, with 7 bases left between them. In nucleotides, the CDR3 is TGTGCCAGCAGCTTGGTAGGAGGTACGCAGTATTTT. Translating it yields CASSLVGGTQYF.

This clonotype was counted ten times or more. The chain links TRBV3-1 to TRBJ2-3; D is uncertain. Trimming took off 0 bases at V and 11 bases at J, with 12 bases between the two ends. This CDR3 comprises 13 residues. Germline V gene lookup returns CDR1 LGHDT and CDR2 YNNKEL (reference sequence). CDR3 coding DNA: TGTGCCAGCAGCCAAGATAAGAGACTTGGGCAGTATTTT. It yields the protein CASSQDKRLGQYF.

In this sample, this clonotype turned up many times. V is TRBV4-1 and J is TRBJ1-1; TRBD1 aligns across 8 bases. The CDR3 spans 14 residues. The V gene end was trimmed by 4 bases and the J gene end by 9 bases; junction bases not matched to a gene: 10. In germline, CDR1 is MGHRA, CDR2 YSYEKL. This chain's CDR3 is CASSRPDRGKKAFF. CDR3 DNA sequence: TGCGCCAGCAGCCGGCCAGACAGGGGCAAGAAAGCTTTCTTT.

A note on this clonotype: Lacking the conserved final phenylalanine or tryptophan, this CDR3 likely reflects a read error. The DNA is left out, because the CDR3 cannot be placed on it with certainty; the CDR3 is given as TCRdb lists it. This chain uses TRBV7-9 with TRBJ2-1; the DNA was not compared with TRBD2, the D call given in the table. Germline V lookup: CDR1 SEHNR, CDR2 FQNEAQ (reference sequence). The CDR3 is made up of 16 amino acids, end residues included. The CDR3 is CASEDSTANYGYTFGS.

The rearrangement joins TRBV12-3 or TRBV12-4 to TRBJ1-4; D unclear. The ends were cut back, 7 bases at V and 7 bases at J, with 13 bases in the middle. This CDR3 contains 13 residues. The CDR3 here is CASKEAIGEKLFF. The CDR3 DNA follows: TGTGCCAGCAAAGAGGCAATTGGTGAAAAACTGTTTTTT.

This chain connects TRBV7-3 to TRBJ1-3; D call uncertain. The length of the CDR3 is 14 residues. CDR1 and CDR2 (germline): SGHTA, FQGTGA. The germline V and J ends were trimmed by 1 base and 3 bases, with 7 bases remaining between them. The CDR3 sequence: CASSLMGGGNTIYF. In DNA form, the CDR3 reads TGTGCCAGCAGCTTAATGGGTGGTGGAAACACCATATATTTT.

This clonotype was observed a single time. The chain employs TRBV6-6 and TRBJ2-7, with unresolved D. The closer fit of TRBJ2-1 to the DNA end suggests the J call may be wrong. Germline loops: CDR1 MNHNY, CDR2 SVGAGI (reference sequence). The CDR3 covers 17 residues. The CDR3 nucleotides read TGTGCCAGCAGTTACCCGACCGCGGAGAAGCCCTACAATGAGCAGTTCTTC. The encoded protein is CASSYPTAEKPYNEQFF.

The chain combines TRBV15 with TRBJ2-7; TRBD2 matches at 11 bases. The CDR3 consists of 15 residues. Per germline, CDR1 LNHNV and CDR2 YYDKDF (reference sequence). V lost 1 base and J lost 6; bases outside the gene matches: 5. Here the CDR3 DNA reads TGTGCCACCAGCAGAGGTAGCGGGGGGGCAGCCGAGCAGTACTTC. This sequence encodes CATSRGSGGAAEQYF.

A few counts support this clonotype. The chain links TRBV20-1 to TRBJ2-1, with D possibly TRBD2 on 5 matching bases. The V and J ends lost 3 bases and 0 bases respectively, with 9 bases between them. This CDR3 has 14 residues. Germline-derived CDR1 and CDR2 are DFQATT and SNEGSKA (reference sequence). CDR3 nucleotide sequence: TGCAGTGCTAGCGGGGAGAGCTCCTACAATGAGCAGTTCTTC. Amino acid sequence: CSASGESSYNEQFF.

The chain links TRBV20-1 to TRBJ2-5; D call uncertain. Looked up from germline, CDR1 is DFQATT and CDR2 is SNEGSKA (reference sequence). V was trimmed by 8 bases and J by 5 bases, leaving 9 bases between them. This CDR3 contains 10 residues. The CDR3 DNA sequence: TGCAGTACGTTGGGGGAGACCCAGTACTTC. Its translation is CSTLGETQYF.

V and J are TRBV12-3 or TRBV12-4 and TRBJ1-2, with 7 bases identical to TRBD1. The CDR3 totals 17 residues. V gave up 0 bases and J gave up 3 bases; unmatched junction bases: 10. CDR3 region: CASSLALLEGADYGYTF. Here the CDR3 DNA reads TGTGCCAGCAGTTTAGCGCTGTTGGAGGGGGCTGACTATGGCTACACCTTC.

This clonotype was seen more than once but under ten times. The chain links TRBV15 to TRBJ2-1, with TRBD2 matching 7 bases. Trimming removed 5 bases from V and 8 bases from J; junction bases left unmatched: 15. This CDR3 is built from 16 residues. Germline lookup yields CDR1 LNHNV and CDR2 YYDKDF (reference sequence). CDR3 in DNA: TGTGCCACCAGCTCCCGCACGGCCAGCGGGGTACATGAGCAGTTCTTC. It specifies CATSSRTASGVHEQFF.

The V and J genes are TRBV20-1 and TRBJ1-1; no clear D gene. The V end was cut by 1 base, the J end by 10 bases, with 10 bases between. Germline V CDR1 and CDR2: DFQATT, SNEGSKA (reference sequence). The CDR3 consists of 11 residues. The CDR3 DNA reads TGCAGTGCTAGAGCACCCAATGGAGCTTTCTTT. Translated: CSARAPNGAFF.

This clonotype was seen at least ten times. The DNA for the CDR3 is TGCAGTGCGAGGACAGGGGTGGAATCAGATACGCAGTATTTT. This gives the protein CSARTGVESDTQYF. The chain combines TRBV20-1 with TRBJ2-3; 9 bases are a match to TRBD1. Germline CDR1 DFQATT, CDR2 SNEGSKA (reference sequence). The junction had 8 bases not matched to a gene; V was cut back by 6 bases and J by 4 bases. The length of the CDR3 is 14 residues.

The V and J genes are TRBV7-9 and TRBJ1-2, with 8 positions matching TRBD1. This CDR3 has 14 amino acids. Trimming at V came to 4 bases and at J to 6 bases, leaving 7 bases not matched to a gene. Germline V gives CDR1 SEHNR, CDR2 FQNEAQ (reference sequence). The CDR3 DNA is TGTGCCAGCAGCTCCTGGACAGGGACCCATGGCTACACCTTC. Translating it yields CASSSWTGTHGYTF.

V gene TRBV7-2 combines with J gene TRBJ2-1, with D tentatively TRBD2 (6 bases). V lost 8 bases, J lost 3 bases, and 14 bases lay in between. CDR3 length: 14 residues. The V gene's germline CDR1 is SGHTA and CDR2 FQGNSA. CDR3 DNA: TGTGCCAGCCTCCCGGGACTGCGCTACAATGAGCAGTTCTTC. Its translation: CASLPGLRYNEQFF.

The chain combines TRBV5-1 with TRBJ2-3; 8 nucleotides match TRBD2. After removal of 2 bases from V and 0 bases from J, the junction contained 8 bases not matched to a gene. This CDR3 region has 17 residues. From germline, CDR1 is SGHRS and CDR2 YFSETQ. The CDR3 sequence is CASSFGTSGSSTDTQYF. CDR3 in DNA: TGCGCCAGCAGCTTTGGAACTAGCGGTTCTAGCACAGATACGCAGTATTTT.